This section outlines one T cell receptor beta chain sequence together with its context. Antigen specificity is unknown. Clones were sequenced by immunoSEQ multiplex PCR, and TCRdb holds only the in-frame ones, with some missing. The sample records some 41,000 clones, 79% being singletons. The sort gate was single viable CD3+CD4+CD8-CD45RO+ cells for memory CD4+ T cells. CMV serostatus came from serum IgG against pp150, pp28, p38, p52. The entry originates in a study of memory CD4+ T cells and cytomegalovirus serostatus. V was clipped by 5 bases and J by 5 bases, with 15 bases between them. This CDR3 has 14 residues. Germline CDR1 MGHRA, CDR2 YSYEKL. Findings of the study overall: About two fifths of the roughly 150 known CMV-associated TCRbeta sequences appeared in CD4+ memory.

Sequenced sample: memory CD4+ T cells from blood. This TCR was sampled from an adult in good health and CMV-seronegative. The chain uses TRBV4-1 and TRBJ1-1, with a tentative D call TRBD1 (5 bases). For the CDR3, the DNA is TGCGCCAGCAGCTCCCCGACAGCGGGTACTGAAGCTTTCTTT. It translates to CASSSPTAGTEAFF.